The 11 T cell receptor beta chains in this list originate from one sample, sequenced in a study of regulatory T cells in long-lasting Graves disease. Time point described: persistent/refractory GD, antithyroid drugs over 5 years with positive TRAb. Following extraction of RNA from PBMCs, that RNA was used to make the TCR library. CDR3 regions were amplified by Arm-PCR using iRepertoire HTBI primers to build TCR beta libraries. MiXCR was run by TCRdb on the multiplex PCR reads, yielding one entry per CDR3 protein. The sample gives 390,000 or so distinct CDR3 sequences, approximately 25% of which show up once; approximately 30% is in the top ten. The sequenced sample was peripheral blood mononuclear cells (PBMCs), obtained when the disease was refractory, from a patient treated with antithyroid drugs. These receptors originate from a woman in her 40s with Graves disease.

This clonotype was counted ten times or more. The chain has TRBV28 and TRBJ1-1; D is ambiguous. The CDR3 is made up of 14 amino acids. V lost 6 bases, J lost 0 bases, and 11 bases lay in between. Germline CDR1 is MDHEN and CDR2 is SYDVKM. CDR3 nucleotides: TGTGCCAGCAGAGTCCGGTGGGTGAACACTGAAGCTTTCTTT. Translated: CASRVRWVNTEAFF.

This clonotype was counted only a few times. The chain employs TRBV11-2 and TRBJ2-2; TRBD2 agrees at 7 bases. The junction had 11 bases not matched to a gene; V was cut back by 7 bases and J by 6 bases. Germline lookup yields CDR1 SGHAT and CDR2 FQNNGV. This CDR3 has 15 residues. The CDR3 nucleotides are TGTGCCAGCAAAACAGGCGGGAGTAACCCCGGGGAGCTGTTTTTT. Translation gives CASKTGGSNPGELFF.

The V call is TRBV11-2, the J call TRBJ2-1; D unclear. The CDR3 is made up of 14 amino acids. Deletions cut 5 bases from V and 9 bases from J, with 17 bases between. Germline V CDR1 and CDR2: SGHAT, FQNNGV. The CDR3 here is CASSPRGGVGEQFF. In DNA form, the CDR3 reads TGTGCCAGCAGCCCCCGCGGCGGCGTGGGTGAGCAGTTCTTC. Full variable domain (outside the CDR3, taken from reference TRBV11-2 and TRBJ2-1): EAGVAQSPRYKIIEKRQSVAFWCNPISGHATLYWYQQILGQGPKLLIQFQNNGVVDDSQLPKDRFSAERLKGVDSTLKIQPAKLEDSAVYLCASSPRGGVGEQFFGPGTRLTVL.

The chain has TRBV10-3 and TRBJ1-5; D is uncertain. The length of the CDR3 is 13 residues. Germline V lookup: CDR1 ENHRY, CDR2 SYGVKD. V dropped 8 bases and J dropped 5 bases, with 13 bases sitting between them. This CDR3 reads CAIGTDGDQPQHF. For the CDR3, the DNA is TGTGCCATCGGCACGGACGGCGATCAGCCCCAGCATTTT.

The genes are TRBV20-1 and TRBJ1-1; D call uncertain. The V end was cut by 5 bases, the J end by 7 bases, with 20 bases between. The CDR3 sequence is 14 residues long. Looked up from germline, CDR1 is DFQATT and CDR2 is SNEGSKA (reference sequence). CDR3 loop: CSAPRVGLRGEAFF. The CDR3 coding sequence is TGCAGTGCTCCCCGGGTTGGTCTTCGGGGTGAAGCTTTCTTT.

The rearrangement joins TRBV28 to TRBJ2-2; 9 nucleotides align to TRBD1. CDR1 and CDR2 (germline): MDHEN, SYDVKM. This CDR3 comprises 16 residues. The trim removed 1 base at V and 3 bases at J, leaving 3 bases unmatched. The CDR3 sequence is CASSLSRTGDTGELFF. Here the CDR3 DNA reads TGTGCCAGCAGTTTATCTCGGACAGGGGACACCGGGGAGCTGTTTTTT.

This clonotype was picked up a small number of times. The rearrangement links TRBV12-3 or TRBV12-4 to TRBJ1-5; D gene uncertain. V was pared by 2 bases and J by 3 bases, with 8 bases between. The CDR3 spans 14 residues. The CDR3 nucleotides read TGTGCCAGCAGTTTATCCAGCTTCAATCAGCCCCAGCATTTT. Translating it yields CASSLSSFNQPQHF.

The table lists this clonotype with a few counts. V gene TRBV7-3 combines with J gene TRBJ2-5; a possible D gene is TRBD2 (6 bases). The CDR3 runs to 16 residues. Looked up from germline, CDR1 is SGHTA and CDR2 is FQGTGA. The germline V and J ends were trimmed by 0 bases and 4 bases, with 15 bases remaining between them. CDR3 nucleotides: TGTGCCAGCAGCTTAACCAGGGCCGCGCGGGGAGAGACCCAGTACTTC. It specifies CASSLTRAARGETQYF.

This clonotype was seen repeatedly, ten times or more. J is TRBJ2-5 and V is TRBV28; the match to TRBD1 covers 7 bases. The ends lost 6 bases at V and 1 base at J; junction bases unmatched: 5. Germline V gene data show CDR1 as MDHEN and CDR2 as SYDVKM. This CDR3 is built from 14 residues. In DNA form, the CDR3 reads TGTGCCAGCAGCCCTGGGACAGCCCAAGAGACCCAGTACTTC. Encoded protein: CASSPGTAQETQYF.

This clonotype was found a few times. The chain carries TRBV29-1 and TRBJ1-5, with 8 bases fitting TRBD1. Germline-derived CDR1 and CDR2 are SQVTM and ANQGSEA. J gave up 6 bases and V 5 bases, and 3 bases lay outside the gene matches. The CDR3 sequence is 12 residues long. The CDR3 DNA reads TGCAGCGTTTTACAGGGGGGTCAGCCCCAGCATTTT. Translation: CSVLQGGQPQHF.

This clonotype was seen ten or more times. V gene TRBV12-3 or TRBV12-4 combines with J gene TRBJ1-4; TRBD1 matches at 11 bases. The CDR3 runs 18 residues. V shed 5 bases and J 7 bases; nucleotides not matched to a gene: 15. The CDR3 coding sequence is TGTGCCAGCAGTCCAGGGGCGGGACAGGGGGACGGTGGTGAAAAACTGTTTTTT. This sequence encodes CASSPGAGQGDGGEKLFF.